This T cell receptor beta chain is drawn from a study of T-cell reconstitution after alpha-beta-depleted transplantation in children. This clonotype showed up just a few times. The antigen is unknown. Unique molecular identifiers tagged the TCRbeta library. TCRdb passed the PCR reads through MiXCR, listing each CDR3 protein once. The profile shows roughly 340,000 distinct CDR3 sequences, 15% to 20% of them singletons. Study conclusions and caveats: Alpha-beta T cells about two months after transplant reportedly derived from several hundred expanded graft clones.

The V gene lost 1 base and the J gene lost 3 bases, with 10 bases spanning the gap. Germline lookup yields CDR1 MNHNS and CDR2 SASEGT. The CDR3 totals 14 residues. The chain carries TRBV6-1 and TRBJ2-7; D call uncertain. The clonotype comes from a male patient between 2 and 10 years old who had a stem cell transplant for acute lymphoblastic leukemia, so the T cells may come from the graft donor. Sequencing used PBMCs, mostly from graft donor cells, obtained 360 days after TCRalphabeta/CD19-depleted stem cell transplant. CDR3 sequence reads: CASSEEDSSYEQYF. DNA of the CDR3: TGTGCCAGCAGTGAAGAAGATTCAAGCTACGAGCAGTACTTC.